The 18 T cell receptor beta chains given below trace back to one sample, sequenced in a study of human T cells and chemical hapten exposure. From the 5' RACE reads, TCRdb called clonotypes with MiXCR, one entry per CDR3 protein. The sample has 110,000 to 150,000 distinct CDR3 sequences, roughly 4% seen once; the top ten hold more than 1.2%. The starting material, unfractionated whole blood, was used for total RNA extraction. These receptors were taken from a female donor in good health.

Many counts were recorded for this clonotype. V gene TRBV15 combines with J gene TRBJ2-5; 11 bases are a match to TRBD2. CDR3 length equals 17 residues. CDR1 is LNHNV, CDR2 YYDKDF, per germline (reference sequence). The V and J ends lost 4 bases and 2 bases, in that order; junction bases with no gene match: 9. The CDR3 sequence: CATSTIPGLAVQETQYF. CDR3 nucleotides: TGTGCCACCAGCACCATACCGGGACTAGCGGTACAAGAGACCCAGTACTTC.

This clonotype was picked up many times. The rearrangement joins TRBV5-4 to TRBJ2-3; the match to TRBD2 covers 9 bases. CDR1 and CDR2 from the germline V gene are SGHNT and YYREEE (reference sequence). The CDR3 is made up of 15 amino acids. Trimming removed 2 bases from V and 5 bases from J; junction bases left unmatched: 6. The CDR3 sequence is CASSFGGGALDTQYF. The CDR3 bases are TGTGCCAGCAGCTTTGGCGGGGGGGCCTTAGATACGCAGTATTTT. Looking up the rest from reference TRBV5-4 and TRBJ2-3 gives the full variable domain: ETGVTQSPTHLIKTRGQQVTLRCSSQSGHNTVSWYQQALGQGPQFIFQYYREEENGRGNFPPRFSGLQFPNYSSELNVNALELDDSALYLCASSFGGGALDTQYFGPGTRLTVL.

In its sample, this clonotype was seen many times. The CDR3 nucleotides are TGCAGTGCTACGGGGACCTCCTTAGACGAGCAGTACTTC. It encodes CSATGTSLDEQYF. The chain employs TRBV20-1 and TRBJ2-7; D possibly uses TRBD1 or TRBD2 (5 bases each). The V end was cut by 4 bases, the J end by 5 bases, with 15 bases between. Germline CDR1 reads DFQATT; CDR2 reads SNEGSKA (reference sequence). This CDR3 has 13 residues.

This clonotype was observed at least ten times. V gene TRBV9 combines with J gene TRBJ1-3; 10 positions match TRBD1. CDR3 length equals 18 residues. Losses at the gene ends were 4 bases for V and 2 bases for J; bases not matched to a gene: 12. Germline V CDR1 and CDR2: SGDLS, YYNGEE. The CDR3 here is CASSPATGGSLAGNTIYF. The CDR3 bases are TGTGCCAGCAGCCCCGCGACAGGGGGCAGTTTGGCTGGAAACACCATATATTTT.

In this sample, this clonotype turned up a few times. The V gene is TRBV20-1, the J gene TRBJ1-1; D is perhaps TRBD1 (5 bases). In germline, CDR1 is DFQATT, CDR2 SNEGSKA (reference sequence). CDR3 size: 16 residues. V dropped 0 bases and J dropped 2 bases, with 16 bases sitting between them. The CDR3 DNA reads as TGCAGTGCTAGAGATCTTGGCGCGGGACTAAACACTGAAGCTTTCTTT. It yields the protein CSARDLGAGLNTEAFF.

This clonotype has ten or more counts. This chain uses TRBV5-1 with TRBJ1-2, with TRBD1 as a possible D gene (5 bases). CDR3 length: 13 residues. V dropped 7 bases and J dropped 8 bases, with 18 bases sitting between them. CDR1 SGHRS and CDR2 YFSETQ come from the germline V gene. CDR3 bases: TGCGCCAGCTCCACGTCAGGGACTGGGGGCTACACCTTC. Protein: CASSTSGTGGYTF.

This clonotype was counted at least ten times. J is TRBJ2-1 and V is TRBV28; the match to TRBD1 covers 7 bases. CDR1 is MDHEN and CDR2 is SYDVKM in the germline V gene. The length of the CDR3 is 18 residues. V lost 6 bases and J lost 8; bases outside the gene matches: 22. CDR3 protein: CASSNPRPGQLPSHEQFF. CDR3 nucleotide sequence: TGTGCCAGCAGCAATCCTAGACCGGGACAGTTACCCTCGCATGAGCAGTTCTTC.

There are many counts of this clonotype. This chain links TRBV29-1 with TRBJ2-2, with D maybe TRBD2 (6 bases). Germline V gene lookup returns CDR1 SQVTM and CDR2 ANQGSEA. CDR3 size: 13 residues. The ends were cut back, 3 bases at V and 5 bases at J, with 10 bases in the middle. The DNA of the CDR3 is TGCAGCGTTGAGCGGGGCTTAACCGGGGAGCTGTTTTTT. Protein sequence: CSVERGLTGELFF.

The sample holds many counts of this clonotype. This rearrangement joins TRBV19 to TRBJ1-1; maybe TRBD1 (6 bases). Trimming left V 5 bases short and J 5 bases short, with 15 bases between. CDR1 and CDR2 from the germline V gene are LNHDA and SQIVND (reference sequence). This CDR3 has 14 residues. CDR3 in amino acids: CASSAGQGGTEAFF. The CDR3 region has the DNA TGTGCCAGTAGTGCCGGACAAGGGGGTACTGAAGCTTTCTTT.

This clonotype was detected ten times or more. The chain employs TRBV5-1 and TRBJ2-5; a possible D gene is TRBD1 (6 bases). CDR1 is SGHRS, CDR2 YFSETQ, per germline. The ends were cut back, 4 bases at V and 0 bases at J, with 19 bases in the middle. CDR3 length: 17 residues. DNA of the CDR3: TGCGCCAGCAGCACCCTTGATACCAGGGGCCACCAAGAGACCCAGTACTTC. It specifies CASSTLDTRGHQETQYF.

This clonotype was counted at least ten times. The chain joins TRBV12-3 or TRBV12-4 to TRBJ2-7; 11 bases match TRBD2. The CDR3 is 17 amino acids. With 3 bases clipped from V and 4 bases from J, the junction kept 11 bases outside the gene matches. The CDR3 nucleotides read TGTGCCAGCAGTTTCCTGGGTAGCGGGGGGGCCGGGTACGAGCAGTACTTC. Protein sequence: CASSFLGSGGAGYEQYF.

This clonotype was counted at least ten times. The rearrangement uses TRBV27 and TRBJ2-5; D is undetermined. V dropped 4 bases and J dropped 0 bases, with 9 bases sitting between them. The CDR3 extends over 14 amino acids. CDR1 MNHEY and CDR2 SMNVEV come from the germline V gene (reference sequence). The CDR3: CASSYIDNQETQYF. Written as DNA, the CDR3 is TGTGCCAGCAGTTATATTGACAACCAAGAGACCCAGTACTTC.

The sample holds many counts of this clonotype. The CDR3 coding sequence is TGCGCCAGCACCCAGACAGGGAACTATGGCTACACCTTC. It yields the protein CASTQTGNYGYTF. The chain carries TRBV5-1 and TRBJ1-2; the match to TRBD1 covers 7 bases. V lost 6 bases and J lost 2; bases outside the gene matches: 4. Germline V gene lookup returns CDR1 SGHRS and CDR2 YFSETQ. The CDR3 is 13 amino acids.

Only a few counts were recorded for this clonotype. V usage is TRBV5-1 and J usage is TRBJ1-1; no definite D call. This CDR3 comprises 14 residues. The V gene lost 1 base and the J gene lost 7 bases, with 14 bases spanning the gap. Germline V lookup: CDR1 SGHRS, CDR2 YFSETQ. DNA for the CDR3: TGCGCCAGCAGCTTGACCTGGGAGACGTATGAAGCTTTCTTT. Residues: CASSLTWETYEAFF.

This clonotype was seen many times. This chain joins TRBV13 and TRBJ1-3; unclear D gene. Germline V CDR1 and CDR2: PRHDT, FYEKMQ (reference sequence). The CDR3 has 16 amino acids. Deletions cut 5 bases from V and 0 bases from J, with 14 bases between. The CDR3 nucleotides are TGTGCCAGCAGCCTTTCCCCGGAAAGCTCTGGAAACACCATATATTTT. As protein: CASSLSPESSGNTIYF. Full variable domain (outside the CDR3, taken from reference TRBV13 and TRBJ1-3): AAGVIQSPRHLIKEKRETATLKCYPIPRHDTVYWYQQGPGQDPQFLISFYEKMQSDKGSIPDRFSAQQFSDYHSELNMSSLELGDSALYFCASSLSPESSGNTIYFGEGSWLTVV.

This clonotype has a count of ten or more. The rearrangement uses TRBV18 and TRBJ2-7; 7 bases are a match to TRBD1. CDR1 and CDR2 from the germline V gene are KGHSH and LQKENI. Germline trimming cut 3 bases from V and 2 bases from J; bases unmatched to any gene: 7. The CDR3 consists of 15 residues. The CDR3 sequence: CASSPTMTGPYEQYF. DNA of the CDR3: TGTGCCAGCTCACCCACCATGACAGGGCCCTACGAGCAGTACTTC.

On this clonotype itself: A read error may explain this, as a much larger clone is one base away. The rearrangement joins TRBV4-3 to TRBJ1-4, with TRBD1 matching over 7 bases. Looked up from germline, CDR1 is LGHNA and CDR2 is YSLEER. The CDR3 loop spans 17 amino acids. In DNA, the CDR3 is TGCGCCAGCAGCCAAGACCGACAGGGCGCAACTAATAAAAAACTGTTTTTT. As protein: CASSQDRQGATNKKLFF.

The table lists this clonotype with a few counts. The chain combines TRBV20-1 with TRBJ1-1; D not certain. Trimming left V 4 bases short and J 1 base short, with 16 bases between. This CDR3 is 15 amino acids long. Per the germline V gene, CDR1 is DFQATT and CDR2 is SNEGSKA (reference sequence). CDR3 in DNA: TGCAGTGCTAAGTCGTTGGGCAGAGAGAACACTGAAGCTTTCTTT. It encodes CSAKSLGRENTEAFF.